The present T cell receptor beta chain was sequenced within a study of cytomegalovirus exposure and HLA in healthy donors. As concerns this clone: Its antigen is unidentified.

The study ran its PCR with 60 Vbeta and 13 Jbeta primers. TCRdb's table, derived via immunoSEQ multiplex PCR, lists solely in-frame clones and lacks some. The sample includes about 78,000 clones, 72% of them seen just once. The CDR3 sequence is 17 residues long. Germline CDR1 reads SGHNT; CDR2 reads YYREEE (reference sequence). The V gene end was trimmed by 2 bases and the J gene end by 2 bases; junction bases not matched to a gene: 8. Study-wide points: In the analysis, some V segments, TRBV6-2 and TRBV6-3 included, were excluded as indistinguishable. Later on, a genetic analysis was performed. It linked a missense variant in DCLRE1C with V- and J-gene trimming of TCR beta. The authors enumerated under 200 TCR beta chains as linked to cytomegalovirus.

Specimen: PBMCs. The J gene is TRBJ1-1, the V gene TRBV5-4, with TRBD1 matching over 11 bases. The receptor was derived from a woman in her thirties or forties in good health and CMV-seropositive. The CDR3 here is CASSLPGTGGSNTEAFF. CDR3 nucleotides: TGTGCCAGCAGCTTACCCGGGACAGGGGGTTCTAACACTGAAGCTTTCTTT.